The 13 T cell receptor beta chains in this list originate from one sample, sequenced in a study of blood T cell repertoires in COVID-19. Clones were read by immunoSEQ multiplex PCR, and TCRdb kept only the in-frame ones, dropping some. The sample holds around 200,000 clones, about 88% seen once. The specimen sequenced was peripheral blood. The receptors derive from a man aged 18 to 30 with active or convalescent COVID-19.

V and J are TRBV3-1 (or the pseudogene TRBV3-2) and TRBJ1-3, with D perhaps matching TRBD1 (5 bases). V was pared by 3 bases and J by 2 bases, with 11 bases between. The CDR3 has 15 residues. Germline V gene sequence: CDR1 LGHDT, CDR2 YNNKEL (reference sequence). CDR3 loop: CASSHEGLAGNTIYF. CDR3 coding DNA: TGTGCCAGCAGCCATGAGGGACTGGCTGGAAACACCATATATTTT.

This clone was detected once. The chain is built from TRBV7-2 and TRBJ1-3; D unclear. The CDR3 extends over 16 amino acids. Between the trimmed V and J ends, which lost 1 base and 3 bases, there was a span of 13 bases. The germline V gene encodes CDR1 SGHTA and CDR2 FQGNSA. The DNA for the CDR3 is TGTGCCAGCAGCTTAGACTCCGGGGAGGGTGGAAACACCATATATTTT. It codes for CASSLDSGEGGNTIYF.

The chain joins TRBV19 to TRBJ1-1; TRBD1 might be the D (5 bases). Germline V gene lookup returns CDR1 LNHDA and CDR2 SQIVND (reference sequence). The CDR3 runs to 13 residues. Between the trimmed V and J ends, which lost 3 bases and 7 bases, there was a span of 12 bases. For the CDR3, the DNA is TGTGCCAGTAGTATCGACAGAAAATATGAAGCTTTCTTT. This gives the protein CASSIDRKYEAFF.

CDR3 region: CASSQDVLAGGRESSYEQYF. DNA of the CDR3: TGTGCCAGCAGCCAAGATGTTCTAGCGGGAGGGCGGGAAAGCTCCTACGAGCAGTACTTC. J is TRBJ2-7 and V is TRBV4-2, with 12 bases identical to TRBD2. This CDR3 contains 20 residues. CDR1 is LGHNA, CDR2 YNFKEQ, per germline. J gave up 0 bases and V 0 bases, and 12 bases lay outside the gene matches.

The V and J genes are TRBV19 and TRBJ1-2, with D unresolved. Trimming cost V 3 bases and J 1 base, with 9 bases left between them. Germline CDR1 is LNHDA and CDR2 is SQIVND (reference sequence). This CDR3 contains 14 residues. The CDR3 nucleotides read TGTGCCAGTAGTATCGTGGCTAGTAACTATGGCTACACCTTC. Protein sequence: CASSIVASNYGYTF.

This clone was seen a single time. The chain has TRBV2 and TRBJ2-7; D is unresolved. Per germline, CDR1 SNHLY and CDR2 FYNNEI. V lost 2 bases, J lost 4 bases, and 9 bases lay in between. The length of the CDR3 is 13 residues. CDR3 region: CASSEQLLYEQYF. CDR3 coding DNA: TGTGCCAGCAGTGAACAGTTGTTGTACGAGCAGTACTTC. The entire variable domain, with the rest obtained from reference TRBV2 and TRBJ2-7, is as follows: EPEVTQTPSHQVTQMGQEVILRCVPISNHLYFYWYRQILGQKVEFLVSFYNNEISEKSEIFDDQFSVERPDGSNFTLKIRSTKLEDSAMYFCASSEQLLYEQYFGPGTRLTVT.

V gene TRBV30 combines with J gene TRBJ1-3; no reliable D call. This CDR3 has 13 amino acids. Per the germline V gene, CDR1 is GTSNPN and CDR2 is SVGIG (reference sequence). Trimming pared 5 bases from V and 0 bases from J, leaving 8 bases between. CDR3 sequence (DNA): TGTGCCTGGGACACTAGCTCTGGAAACACCATATATTTT. Translated, it gives CAWDTSSGNTIYF.

The rearrangement uses TRBV29-1 and TRBJ2-2; TRBD1 aligns across 9 bases. The CDR3 covers 19 residues. V trimming: 2 bases; J trimming: 2 bases; junction bases outside the gene matches: 15. Germline V lookup: CDR1 SQVTM, CDR2 ANQGSEA. The CDR3 protein is CSVERLPHRGQINTGELFF. The CDR3, as DNA: TGCAGCGTTGAACGGCTCCCCCACAGGGGGCAAATCAACACCGGGGAGCTGTTTTTT.

The chain employs TRBV5-1 and TRBJ1-3; tentative D call: TRBD1 (5 bases). This CDR3 contains 16 residues. Trimming took off 1 base at V and 0 bases at J, with 11 bases between the two ends. In germline, CDR1 is SGHRS, CDR2 YFSETQ. CDR3 DNA sequence: TGCGCCAGCAGCTTGACCGACAGCGCCTCTGGAAACACCATATATTTT. Residues: CASSLTDSASGNTIYF.

The J gene is TRBJ2-1, the V gene TRBV7-3; TRBD2 matches at 14 bases. The CDR3 has 16 residues. The trim removed 4 bases at V and 10 bases at J, leaving 9 bases unmatched. Germline lookup yields CDR1 SGHTA and CDR2 FQGTGA. CDR3 in amino acids: CASSSVGLAGGGEQFF. CDR3 nucleotides: TGTGCCAGCAGCTCGGTAGGACTAGCGGGAGGAGGGGAGCAGTTCTTC.

The rearrangement joins TRBV5-4 to TRBJ1-2, with D maybe TRBD1 (6 bases). With 7 bases removed from V and 2 bases from J, the gap between germline ends came to 15 bases. Germline V gene data show CDR1 as SGHNT and CDR2 as YYREEE (reference sequence). The CDR3 is 14 amino acids. CDR3: CASLRTDTNYGYTF. The CDR3 coding sequence is TGTGCCAGCCTTCGGACAGACACCAACTATGGCTACACCTTC.

The rearrangement uses TRBV7-3 and TRBJ2-1; 9 nucleotides line up with TRBD1. With 5 bases clipped from V and 9 bases from J, the junction kept 2 bases outside the gene matches. From germline, CDR1 is SGHTA and CDR2 FQGTGA. CDR3 length: 12 amino acids. In nucleotides, the CDR3 is TGTGCCAGCAGCCGACAGGGGGGTGAGCAGTTCTTC. As protein: CASSRQGGEQFF.

The chain has TRBV29-1 and TRBJ1-1; no clear D. The V gene lost 0 bases and the J gene lost 1 base, with 12 bases spanning the gap. This CDR3 has 15 residues. CDR1 and CDR2 (germline): SQVTM, ANQGSEA. In nucleotides, the CDR3 is TGCAGCGTTGAAGAGAGGGCTTCTTGGAACACTGAAGCTTTCTTT. This gives the protein CSVEERASWNTEAFF.